This record concerns one T cell receptor beta chain sequence. Profiled with immunoSEQ multiplex PCR; TCRdb holds only in-frame clones, not every one. The repertoire holds about 95,000 clones, with 81% as singletons. The sample originates from a study of blood T cell repertoires in COVID-19. It was during active infection that Seattle patients were enrolled and then longitudinally followed. Trimming left V 0 bases short and J 0 bases short, with 7 bases between. The length of the CDR3 is 15 residues. Germline V gives CDR1 SGHRS, CDR2 YFSETQ. V usage is TRBV5-1 and J usage is TRBJ2-1, with TRBD2 as a possible D gene (6 bases). The origin of this receptor is an elderly man with COVID-19, enrolled during active disease. Input material: peripheral blood. The CDR3 nucleotides read TGCGCCAGCAGCTTGGTCGGGGGCTCCTACAATGAGCAGTTCTTC. Amino acid sequence: CASSLVGGSYNEQFF. Variable domain in full (rest from reference TRBV5-1 and TRBJ2-1): KAGVTQTPRYLIKTRGQQVTLSCSPISGHRSVSWYQQTPGQGLQFLFEYFSETQRNKGNFPGRFSGRQFSNSRSEMNVSTLELGDSALYLCASSLVGGSYNEQFFGPGTRLTVL.